This TCR beta chain appears in the sequencing data of a study of Tregs in tolerant kidney transplant recipients. Germline V lookup: CDR1 MGHDK, CDR2 SYGVNS. The CDR3 has 15 residues. V lost 4 bases and J lost 3; bases outside the gene matches: 4. TCRdb's table, derived via immunoSEQ multiplex PCR, lists solely in-frame clones and lacks some. This sample has roughly 99,000 clones, with approximately 93% found just once. This chain links TRBV25-1 with TRBJ2-7, with 12 bases that match TRBD2. Sequencing was performed on CD4+ T cells from blood, taken before the transplant. The clonotype comes from a human donor who received a combined kidney and bone marrow transplant. CDR3 loop: CASSGPGLAGYEQYF. The CDR3 coding sequence is TGTGCCAGCAGTGGGCCGGGACTAGCGGGCTACGAGCAGTACTTC.